This T cell receptor (beta chain) was identified in a study of blood T cell repertoires in COVID-19 (dated by TCRdb to the early 2020s). Notes on the research overall: The collaborator samples originated in the United States, Italy and Spain and spanned the acute and convalescent phases of COVID-19. Sample metadata almost always included a de-identified subject ID, COVID-19 status, age in years and sex. Subjects who had been exposed to COVID-19, were actively infected with it, or had recovered from it provided the deeply sampled blood TCRbeta repertoires that made up the dataset. The prospective study material was composed of cDNA or gDNA derived from T cells, B-cell-depleted T cells, or PBMCs. HLA class I and class II types, where available, came from metadata supplied by the sample provider rather than from assay-based typing. The repertoires were made available in a free public database intended to serve as a resource for research on the immune response to SARS-CoV-2. Samples came from the ongoing ImmuneRACE study (first 160 participants) plus 1,254 subjects from 6 global collaborators. The full study reports these points: The quantity of clinical and demographic metadata differed by source and by participant and was supplied without curation.

In Seattle, one collaborating source enrolled patients while the infection was active and tracked those patients longitudinally over the course of disease. Collaborating institutions collected whole blood in K2EDTA tubes following their own protocols. For TCRbeta analysis, collaborators shipped samples as frozen whole blood, isolated PBMCs, or DNA extracted from either of those sample types. TCRbeta CDR3 regions were amplified from genomic DNA by means of the immunoSEQ Assay, a bias-controlled multiplex PCR. Per the source publication's procedure: Nucleated cell counts per sample were estimated from amplification of reference gene primers within the assay. To quantify the absolute abundance of each unique TCRbeta CDR3 rearrangement, sequence reads were collapsed and filtered. For each sample, productive Simpson clonality was calculated as the square root of Simpson's diversity index over productive rearrangements. The source is immuneACCESS, and TCRdb retained only in-frame sequences with V and J called. Part of the clones is not carried over; for the studies checked, unresolved V genes explain less than half of this, and the remainder is unexplained. V and J calls and clone size are as listed in that table; D and trimming were resolved from the DNA. Recorded for this sample are approximately 500,000 clones; about 91% of them occurred a single time. Roughly 0.84% of the sample is held by the ten biggest clonotypes.

CDR1 and CDR2 were assigned from the germline V gene as MNHEY and SVGEGT. Unmatched junction bases come to 14, with V trimmed by 0 bases and J by 3 bases. There are 19 amino acids in the CDR3, from cysteine to phenylalanine inclusive. Only the CDR3 part of the read is kept: 57 bases, read in frame from the first base. The count of this clone is one. The specificity of this receptor is unknown. No much larger clonotype is one base removed from it; base qualities were not supplied. This sequence was found in a man younger than 35 with COVID-19, enrolled during active disease. This chain joins TRBV6-2 or TRBV6-3 to TRBJ2-1; 7 central nucleotides agree with TRBD1. The specimen sequenced was peripheral blood. The CDR3 protein sequence reads: CASSYSIEGAARVYNEQFF. The DNA sequence reads TGTGCCAGCAGTTACTCTATCGAGGGGGCCGCAAGAGTCTACAATGAGCAGTTCTTC.